This record concerns one TCR beta chain sequence. Its antigen is unidentified. Germline lookup yields CDR1 MDHEN and CDR2 SYDVKM. Trimming removed 2 bases from V and 3 bases from J, with 7 bases in between. The CDR3 sequence is 13 residues long. The PCR ran on 60 Vbeta and 13 Jbeta primers. The repertoire was sequenced with immunoSEQ multiplex PCR; TCRdb's copy has only in-frame clones and lacks some. Of around 150,000 clones in the sample, roughly 80% were seen once. The source of the sample is a study of cytomegalovirus exposure and HLA in healthy donors. Study-wide results and limits: V segments that were indistinguishable, TRBV6-2 and TRBV6-3 among them, were omitted from analysis. Analyzed later, most CMV-associated TCR beta chains appeared HLA-restricted.

Sample: PBMCs. The receptor's source is a male donor in good health and CMV-seronegative. The V and J genes are TRBV28 and TRBJ2-5; D is unclear. This CDR3 is CASSLGQKETQYF. The CDR3, as DNA: TGTGCCAGCAGTTTAGGGCAGAAAGAGACCCAGTACTTC. Combining the CDR3 with reference TRBV28 and TRBJ2-5 gives the whole variable domain DVKVTQSSRYLVKRTGEKVFLECVQDMDHENMFWYRQDPGLGLRLIYFSYDVKMKEKGDIPEGYSVSREKKERFSLILESASTNQTSMYLCASSLGQKETQYFGPGTRLLVL.